Listed here is a single T cell receptor (beta chain). Its antigen is currently unknown. The data were taken from a study of vaccination and CD4 T cells after COVID-19. At the Johns Hopkins FTIC core, DNA taken from cultured CD4+ T cells was sequenced by way of the Oncomine TCR Beta short-read assay. TCRdb recomputed calls from the PCR reads with MiXCR, one row per CDR3 protein. Of a few thousand distinct CDR3 sequences listed, 70% to 80% are singletons. Treatment given: approximately 9-day PBMC culture with coronavirus spike peptide pools or control peptides (ViraFEST assay). Investigators obtained the unexposed donor's CD4+ T cells before the COVID-19 pandemic (2011-2018). Under the ViraFEST approach, antigen-specific T cells were expanded with peptide pools and TCRs subsequently sequenced. The sample comprised CD4+ T cells from blood, cultured in vitro. This clonotype was obtained from a human donor in good health.

CDR3 region: CASSLPPADYNEQFF. In DNA, the CDR3 is TGTGCCAGCAGCTTACCCCCGGCGGACTACAATGAGCAGTTCTTC. This chain connects TRBV7-2 to TRBJ2-1; the D is unclear. Germline CDR1 SGHTA, CDR2 FQGNSA. Trimming removed 2 bases from V and 3 bases from J, with 11 bases in between. CDR3 length: 15 amino acids.